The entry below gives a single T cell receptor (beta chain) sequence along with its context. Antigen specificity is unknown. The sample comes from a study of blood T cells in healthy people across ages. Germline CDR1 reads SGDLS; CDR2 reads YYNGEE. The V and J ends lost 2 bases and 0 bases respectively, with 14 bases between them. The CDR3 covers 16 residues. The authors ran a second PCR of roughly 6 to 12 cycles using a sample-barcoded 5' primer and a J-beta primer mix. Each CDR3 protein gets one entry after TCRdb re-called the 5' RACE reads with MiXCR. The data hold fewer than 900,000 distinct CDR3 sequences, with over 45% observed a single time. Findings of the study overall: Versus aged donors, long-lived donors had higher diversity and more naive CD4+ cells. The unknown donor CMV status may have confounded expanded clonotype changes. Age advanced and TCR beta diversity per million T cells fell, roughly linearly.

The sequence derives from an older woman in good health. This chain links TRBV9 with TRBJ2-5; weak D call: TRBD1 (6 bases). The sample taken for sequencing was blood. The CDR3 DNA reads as TGTGCCAGCAGCGTCCAGGCAGGGGATTACCAAGAGACCCAGTACTTC. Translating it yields CASSVQAGDYQETQYF.